Presented here are 16 T cell receptor beta chains from one specimen sequenced in a study of T cells in Graves' hyperthyroidism and ophthalmopathy. RNA transcripts were the template for amplifying TCR beta CDR3 regions. HTBI primers were employed in a first-round RT-PCR of the TCR CDR3. One entry per CDR3 protein, called by TCRdb with MiXCR from the multiplex PCR reads. The data contain roughly 580,000 distinct CDR3 sequences, approximately 44% of them singletons. Sequencing was done on a sample of peripheral blood or thyroid tissue (not recorded which). The receptors were gathered from a woman under 30 with Graves' hyperthyroidism.

This clonotype was detected ten times or more. V usage is TRBV9 and J usage is TRBJ2-6, with D uncertain. V dropped 0 bases and J dropped 0 bases, with 4 bases sitting between them. The length of the CDR3 is 15 residues. The germline V gene has CDR1 SGDLS and CDR2 YYNGEE. CDR3 bases: TGTGCCAGCAGCGTAGCCGCCTCTGGGGCCAACGTCCTGACTTTC. It encodes CASSVAASGANVLTF.

This clonotype was counted many times. This sequence joins TRBV9 and TRBJ1-2; no clear D. CDR3 length equals 14 residues. CDR1 is SGDLS and CDR2 is YYNGEE in the germline V gene. V shed 0 bases and J shed 3 bases, with 9 bases lying between them. CDR3 nucleotides: TGTGCCAGCAGCGTAGAGGGCAGAGACTATGGCTACACCTTC. Translating it yields CASSVEGRDYGYTF.

The V and J genes are TRBV7-8 and TRBJ2-7, with no clear D. V was shortened by 5 bases and J by 0 bases, with 17 bases between the two germline ends. The length of the CDR3 is 16 residues. Germline loops: CDR1 SGHVS, CDR2 FQNEAQ. The CDR3 nucleotides are TGTGCCAGCAGCCAAGATCCAGGAAAAGGCTCCTACGAGCAGTACTTC. It translates to CASSQDPGKGSYEQYF.

With respect to this clonotype: Just one base apart from a much larger clone, this may be a read error. The V call is TRBV11-2, the J call TRBJ2-7, with 7 bases lining up with TRBD1. Germline CDR1 and CDR2: SGHAT and FQNNGV. The CDR3 has 13 residues. The CDR3 region has the DNA TGTGCCGGCAGCTGGGGACAGACCTACGAGCAGTACTTC. It codes for CAGSWGQTYEQYF.

This clonotype was seen a handful of times. The junction and the germline gene differ at one end; a read error may be behind it. The V and J genes are TRBV5-1 and TRBJ2-7; perhaps TRBD2 as D (5 bases). Germline V gives CDR1 SGHRS, CDR2 YFSETQ. The CDR3 is made up of 12 amino acids. Written as DNA, the CDR3 is TGTGCCAGCAGCTACTCCGGGGTAGCGCAGTACTTC. It specifies CASSYSGVAQYF.

The rearrangement uses TRBV2 and TRBJ1-5, with D tentatively TRBD1 (5 bases). Germline lookup yields CDR1 SNHLY and CDR2 FYNNEI. This CDR3 spans 15 amino acids. V shed 5 bases and J shed 2 bases, with 13 bases lying between them. The CDR3 nucleotides read TGTGCCAGCAGTCCCTTAGGGGCTGGCAATCAGCCCCAGCATTTT. Its protein is CASSPLGAGNQPQHF.

This rearrangement joins TRBV7-2 to TRBJ2-6, with D possibly matching TRBD1 (6 bases). The CDR3 contains 13 residues. Germline CDR1 SGHTA, CDR2 FQGNSA. Between the trimmed V and J ends, which lost 5 bases and 11 bases, there was a span of 13 bases. As DNA, the CDR3 is TGTGCCAGCAGCATCACAGGGCCCTACGTCCTGACTTTC. It translates to CASSITGPYVLTF.

Of note for this clonotype: This could be a read error, since a much larger clone is one nucleotide away. V is TRBV29-1 and J is TRBJ2-7, with 12 positions matching TRBD2. The V gene's germline CDR1 is SQVTM and CDR2 ANQGSEA. The CDR3 has 14 amino acids. The CDR3 sequence: CSVGLAGGPYDQYF. The CDR3 region has the DNA TGCAGCGTTGGTCTAGCGGGAGGGCCGTACGACCAGTACTTC.

V gene TRBV2 combines with J gene TRBJ2-5; D might be TRBD2 (7 bases). This CDR3 has 15 residues. V lost 5 bases and J 4 bases, leaving 17 bases between the germline ends. Germline V CDR1 and CDR2: SNHLY, FYNNEI. Written as DNA, the CDR3 is TGTGCCAGCAGTAACCGGTGGGGGGGCGGAGAGACCCAGTACTTC. The encoded protein is CASSNRWGGGETQYF.

The chain has TRBV19 and TRBJ1-6; no reliable D call. V was cut by 1 base and J by 10 bases, with 11 bases left in between. The CDR3 has 14 residues. Per germline, CDR1 LNHDA and CDR2 SQIVND (reference sequence). CDR3 protein: CASSIAAGRSPLHF. CDR3 bases: TGTGCCAGTAGTATAGCGGCGGGCCGCTCACCCCTCCACTTT.

This clonotype was seen repeatedly, ten times or more. The chain employs TRBV19 and TRBJ1-5, with no clear D. CDR1 and CDR2 from the germline V gene are LNHDA and SQIVND (reference sequence). The CDR3 extends over 13 amino acids. Trimming left V 6 bases short and J 4 bases short, with 10 bases between. The CDR3 DNA sequence: TGTGCCAGTAGGAGACCGGGAAATCAGCCCCAGCATTTT. Encoded protein: CASRRPGNQPQHF.

There are many counts of this clonotype. The chain combines TRBV7-8 with TRBJ1-5; 8 nucleotides line up with TRBD1. The germline V gene encodes CDR1 SGHVS and CDR2 FQNEAQ. V was clipped by 3 bases and J by 0 bases; unmatched bases: 1. The CDR3 is 15 residues long. The CDR3 protein is CASSLDRVSNQPQHF. In nucleotides, the CDR3 is TGTGCCAGCAGCTTGGACAGGGTTAGCAATCAGCCCCAGCATTTT.

This clonotype has at least ten counts. The V and J genes are TRBV2 and TRBJ1-2; D is uncertain. The CDR3 loop spans 13 amino acids. The germline V gene has CDR1 SNHLY and CDR2 FYNNEI. The germline V and J ends were trimmed by 4 bases and 2 bases, with 8 bases remaining between them. CDR3 in amino acids: CASSVDPNYGYTF. CDR3 DNA: TGTGCCAGCAGTGTCGACCCAAACTATGGCTACACCTTC.

The rearrangement links TRBV4-2 to TRBJ2-7; 9 nucleotides align to TRBD2. This CDR3 region has 17 residues. Looked up from germline, CDR1 is LGHNA and CDR2 is YNFKEQ. With 3 bases clipped from V and 4 bases from J, the junction kept 13 bases outside the gene matches. This CDR3 is CASSHPTRGRADYEQYF. The DNA of the CDR3 is TGTGCCAGCAGCCACCCTACCCGCGGGAGGGCCGATTACGAGCAGTACTTC.

The sample holds many counts of this clonotype. J is TRBJ2-6 and V is TRBV15, with a possible D match to TRBD2 (5 bases). V was trimmed by 4 bases and J by 2 bases, leaving 6 bases between them. CDR3 size: 14 residues. The germline CDR1 and CDR2 sequences are LNHNV and YYDKDF (reference sequence). CDR3 nucleotide sequence: TGTGCCACCAGCACGAGGGCTGGGGCCAACGTCCTGACTTTC. Translation: CATSTRAGANVLTF. Looking up the rest from reference TRBV15 and TRBJ2-6 gives the full variable domain: DAMVIQNPRYQVTQFGKPVTLSCSQTLNHNVMYWYQQKSSQAPKLLFHYYDKDFNNEADTPDNFQSRRPNTSFCFLDIRSPGLGDTAMYLCATSTRAGANVLTFGAGSRLTVL.

This clonotype came up a few times. The chain combines TRBV20-1 with TRBJ2-7, with 15 positions matching TRBD2. This CDR3 spans 16 amino acids. The trim removed 3 bases at V and 4 bases at J, leaving 7 bases unmatched. The germline gives CDR1 DFQATT, CDR2 SNEGSKA (reference sequence). CDR3 sequence reads: CSARDGTSGRSYEQYF. For the CDR3, the DNA is TGCAGTGCTAGGGACGGGACTAGCGGGAGGTCGTACGAGCAGTACTTC.